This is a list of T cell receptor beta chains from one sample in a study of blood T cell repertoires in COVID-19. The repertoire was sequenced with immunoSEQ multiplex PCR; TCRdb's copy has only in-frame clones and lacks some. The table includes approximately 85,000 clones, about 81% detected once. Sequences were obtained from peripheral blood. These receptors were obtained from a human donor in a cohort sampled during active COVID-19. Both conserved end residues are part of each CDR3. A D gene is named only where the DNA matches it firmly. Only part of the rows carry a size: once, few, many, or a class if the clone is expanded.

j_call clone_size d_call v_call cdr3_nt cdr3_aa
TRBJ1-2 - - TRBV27 TGTGCCAGCAGTTACCGCGGCGGAGCTAACTATGGCTACACCTTC CASSYRGGANYGYTF
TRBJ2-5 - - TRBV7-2 TGTGCCAGCAGCCAGACTGAGACCCAGTACTTC CASSQTETQYF
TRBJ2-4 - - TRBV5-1 TGCGCCAGCACCCCCGACAGCACCAAAAACATTCAGTACTTC CASTPDSTKNIQYF
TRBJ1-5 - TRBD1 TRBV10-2 TGCGCCAGCAGCACACAGGGGTGGGGGTCCCAGCATTTT CASSTQGWGSQHF
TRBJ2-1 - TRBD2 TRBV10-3 TGTGCCATCAGCCTAGCGGGGGGGCGATACAATGAGCAGTTCTTC CAISLAGGRYNEQFF
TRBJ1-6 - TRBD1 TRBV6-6 TGTGCCAGCAGTCAGGACAGGGTAAATTCACCCCTCCACTTT CASSQDRVNSPLHF
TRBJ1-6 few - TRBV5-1 TGCGCCAGCAGCTTACGACTTGGTAATTCACCCCTCCACTTT CASSLRLGNSPLHF
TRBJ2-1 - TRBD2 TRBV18 TGTGCCAGCCTGATAGCGGGGGGTCTCAATGAGCAGTTCTTC CASLIAGGLNEQFF
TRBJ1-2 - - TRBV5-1 TGCGCCAGCAGCTTGGGGGTGAGGGTTGGCTACACCTTC CASSLGVRVGYTF
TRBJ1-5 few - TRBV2 TGTGCCAGCAGTCGAAGCGGGGAGGAGCCCCAGCATTTT CASSRSGEEPQHF
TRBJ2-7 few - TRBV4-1 TGCGCCAGCAGCCAAGACCCAGGACTCCCGAGGAACGAGCAGTACTTC CASSQDPGLPRNEQYF
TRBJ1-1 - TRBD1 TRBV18 TGTGCCAGCTCACCAAGGACAGGGGATAACACTGAAGCTTTCTTT CASSPRTGDNTEAFF
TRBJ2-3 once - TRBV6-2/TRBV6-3 TGTGCCAGCAGTCCACGTCCGGCGGGGTCCGATACGCAGTATTTT CASSPRPAGSDTQYF
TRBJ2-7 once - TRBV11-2 TGTGCCAGCAAGTTCAGGGCCTATTACTACGAGCAGTACTTC CASKFRAYYYEQYF
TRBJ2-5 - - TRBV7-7 TGTGCTAGCAGCTCTCATGGGGGGGGCGAGACCCAGTACTTC CASSSHGGGETQYF
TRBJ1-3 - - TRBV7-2 TGTGCCAGCAGCTTACGGGTGATCTCTGGAAACACCATATATTTT CASSLRVISGNTIYF
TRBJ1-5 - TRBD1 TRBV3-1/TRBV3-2 TGTGCCAGCAGCTCGACAGGGAACCATCAGCCCCAGCATTTT CASSSTGNHQPQHF
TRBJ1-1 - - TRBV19 TGTGCCAGTAACCCAGGGCTGAACACTGAAGCTTTCTTT CASNPGLNTEAFF
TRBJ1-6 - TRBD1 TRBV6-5 TGTGCCAGCACCCAAAGGACAGGGAAGAATTCACCCCTCCACTTT CASTQRTGKNSPLHF
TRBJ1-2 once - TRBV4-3 TGCGCCAGCAGCCCATCCATGGGGGGATTCTATGGCTACACCTTC CASSPSMGGFYGYTF
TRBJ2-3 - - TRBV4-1 TGCGCCAGCAGCCCAACAGGGTCAACGGATACGCAGTATTTT CASSPTGSTDTQYF
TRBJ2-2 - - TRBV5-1 TGCGCCAGCAGCTTGGAACCGGGTAGGACCGGGGAGCTGTTTTTT CASSLEPGRTGELFF
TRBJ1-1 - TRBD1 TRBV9 TGTGCCAGCAGCGTAGGCACAGGGGCTAGGGGAACTGAAGCTTTCTTT CASSVGTGARGTEAFF
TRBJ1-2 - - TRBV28 TGTGCCAGCAGTCCCCCAGGATATGGCTACACCTTC CASSPPGYGYTF
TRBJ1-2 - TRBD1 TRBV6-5 TGTGCCAGCAGTCCCGGGACAGGGATCAAGGGCTACACCTTC CASSPGTGIKGYTF
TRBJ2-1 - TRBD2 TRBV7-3 TGTGCCAGCAGCTCCCGCGGGGGTGTAGCGGGGGGTAACTACAATGAGCAGTTCTTC CASSSRGGVAGGNYNEQFF
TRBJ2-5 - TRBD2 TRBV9 TGTGCCAGCAGCCCCGGGTCTAGCGGGGGGGTAGAGACCCAGTACTTC CASSPGSSGGVETQYF
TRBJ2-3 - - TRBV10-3 TGTGCCATCAGTCCACTAACGACAGATACGCAGTATTTT CAISPLTTDTQYF
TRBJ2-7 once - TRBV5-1 TGCGCCAGCCCCTGTGCGGGGGCGGACGCCTACGAGCAGTACTTC CASPCAGADAYEQYF
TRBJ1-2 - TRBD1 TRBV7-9 TGTGCCAGCAGCTTAGAGTTCGACAGGGGATTGTATGGCTACACCTTC CASSLEFDRGLYGYTF
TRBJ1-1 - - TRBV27 TGTGCCAGCAGTTTTACGGTTAACACTGAAGCTTTCTTT CASSFTVNTEAFF
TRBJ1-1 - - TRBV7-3 TGTGCCAGCAGCTTACTTCCGAACACTGAAGCTTTCTTT CASSLLPNTEAFF
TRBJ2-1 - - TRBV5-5 TGTGCCAGCAGCCCAGCGGCGGGGAAAAATGAGCAGTTCTTC CASSPAAGKNEQFF
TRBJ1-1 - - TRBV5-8 TGTGCCAGCAGCTTAGACGTTGGGGAGGGAGGTGATTTCTTT CASSLDVGEGGDFF
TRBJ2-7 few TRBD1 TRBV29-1 TGCAGCGTTGAAGCTACAGGGGGCCCTAATTTCTACGAGCAGTACTTC CSVEATGGPNFYEQYF
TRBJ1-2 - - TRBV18 TGTGCCAGCTCACCAGGCCCTGCCTTTTCTTTCTATGGCTACACCTTC CASSPGPAFSFYGYTF
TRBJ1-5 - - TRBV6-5 TGTGCCAGCAGTTACGGGGAGGCGCATCAGCCCCAGCATTTT CASSYGEAHQPQHF
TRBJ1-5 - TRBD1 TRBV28 TGTGCCAGCAGGTCGGGACAGGGGATCTTTCAGCCGGGTCAGCCCCAGCATTTT CASRSGQGIFQPGQPQHF
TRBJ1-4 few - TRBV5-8 TGTGCCAGCAGTTGGGGGACTCTCGTGTGGGGATCAACTAATGAAAAACTGTTTTTT CASSWGTLVWGSTNEKLFF
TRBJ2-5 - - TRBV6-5 TGTGCCAGCAATCCCCCCGGGGAAGAGACCCAGTACTTC CASNPPGEETQYF
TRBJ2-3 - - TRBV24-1 TGTGCCACCAGTGATTTGTCCAGGGGCCCGGGAGATACGCAGTATTTT CATSDLSRGPGDTQYF
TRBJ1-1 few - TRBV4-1 TGCGCCAGCAGCCTCGGGGTTGAAGCTTTCTTT CASSLGVEAFF
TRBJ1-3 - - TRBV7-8 TGTGCCAGCAGCTTATCCGCGAACTCTGGAAACACCATATATTTT CASSLSANSGNTIYF
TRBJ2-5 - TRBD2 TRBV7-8 TGTGCCAGCAGCTTTGCGGGGGGGCCTTTGGAGACCCAGTACTTC CASSFAGGPLETQYF
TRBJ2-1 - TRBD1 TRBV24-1 TGTGCCACCAGTGATTCGACAGGGATCTACAATGAGCAGTTCTTC CATSDSTGIYNEQFF
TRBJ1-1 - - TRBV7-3 TGTGCCAGCACTCGGGATTCAAGAGGCAGTCTTGAAGCTTTCTTT CASTRDSRGSLEAFF
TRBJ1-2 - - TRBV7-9 TGTGCCAGCAGCTTAGGAGGGACATCGGTCTCCTATGGCTACACCTTC CASSLGGTSVSYGYTF
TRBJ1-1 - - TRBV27 TGTGCCAGCAGTTTAATGTGGTCTCGGGACACTGAAGCTTTCTTT CASSLMWSRDTEAFF
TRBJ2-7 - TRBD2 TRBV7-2 TGTGCCAGCAGCTTAGGGCCTAGCGGGGGAGGCTACGAGCAGTACTTC CASSLGPSGGGYEQYF
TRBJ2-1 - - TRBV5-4 TGTGCCAGCAGCTTGGCCGGTTTGGGGCTAGCGAGGACCTACAATGAGCAGTTCTTC CASSLAGLGLARTYNEQFF
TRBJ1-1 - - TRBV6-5 TGTGCCAGCAAACAGGGCCAGAACACTGAAGCTTTCTTT CASKQGQNTEAFF
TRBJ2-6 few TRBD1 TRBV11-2 TGTGCCAGCAGCTTAGCGGGACAGGGGTCCTTCTCTGGGGCCAACGTCCTGACTTTC CASSLAGQGSFSGANVLTF
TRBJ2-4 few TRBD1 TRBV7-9 TGTGCCAGCAGCTTTGCCCTTTCGAGGGACAGAAACATTCAGTACTTC CASSFALSRDRNIQYF
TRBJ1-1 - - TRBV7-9 TGTGCCAGCAGCTTAGACAGGTACTCTGTTGAAGCTTTCTTT CASSLDRYSVEAFF
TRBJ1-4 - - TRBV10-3 TGTGCCATCAGTGATGGTGGGGGGGCACAAGAAAAACTGTTTTTT CAISDGGGAQEKLFF
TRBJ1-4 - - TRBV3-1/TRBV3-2 TGTGCCAGCAGCCCCCGGACGGGGGAAGGGGAAAAACTGTTTTTT CASSPRTGEGEKLFF
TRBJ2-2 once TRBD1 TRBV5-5 TGTGCCAGCAGCTGGACAGGAGCGAACACCGGGGAGCTGTTTTTT CASSWTGANTGELFF
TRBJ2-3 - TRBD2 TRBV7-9 TGTGCCAGCAGACTAAGCCGACTAGCTGGCACAGATACGCAGTATTTT CASRLSRLAGTDTQYF
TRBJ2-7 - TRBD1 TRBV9 TGTGCCAGCAGCGCTCACTCGGGACAGGGATACGAGCAGTACTTC CASSAHSGQGYEQYF